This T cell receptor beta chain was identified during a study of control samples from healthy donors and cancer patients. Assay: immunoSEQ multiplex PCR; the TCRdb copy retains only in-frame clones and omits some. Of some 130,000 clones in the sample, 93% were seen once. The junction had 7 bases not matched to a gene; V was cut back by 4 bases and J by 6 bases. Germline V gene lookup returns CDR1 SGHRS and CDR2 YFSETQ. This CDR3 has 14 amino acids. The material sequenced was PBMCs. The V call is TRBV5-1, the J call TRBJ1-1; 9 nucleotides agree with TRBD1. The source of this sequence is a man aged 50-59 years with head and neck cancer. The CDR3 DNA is TGCGCCAGCAGCGTTACAGGGGGCCGCCCTGAAGCTTTCTTT. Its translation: CASSVTGGRPEAFF.